The 12 T cell receptor beta chains in this list originate from one sample, sequenced in a study of T cell changes during pregnancy in multiple sclerosis. Assay used: immunoSEQ multiplex PCR; TCRdb lists only in-frame clones, some missing. The sample shows 95,000 to 100,000 clones, about 91% of them seen only once. Sample: peripheral blood, taken in the second trimester of pregnancy. The receptor set was obtained from a female donor with multiple sclerosis, enrolled in a pregnancy study.

The chain recombines TRBV19 with TRBJ1-6; D remains unclear. Deletions cut 7 bases from V and 3 bases from J, with 10 bases between. The CDR3 runs to 14 residues. Looked up from germline, CDR1 is LNHDA and CDR2 is SQIVND (reference sequence). CDR3 DNA: TGTGCCAGTACTTTTTTCCTCTATAATTCACCCCTCCACTTT. Translated, it gives CASTFFLYNSPLHF.

The J gene is TRBJ2-7, the V gene TRBV14; tentative D call: TRBD1 (6 bases). Germline V lookup: CDR1 SGHDN, CDR2 FVKESK. The V and J ends lost 2 bases and 2 bases respectively, with 13 bases between them. This CDR3 has 15 residues. The CDR3 bases are TGTGCCAGCAGCCAAAGGGGGAAATACGCCTACGAGCAGTACTTC. This gives the protein CASSQRGKYAYEQYF.

CDR3 bases: TGTGCCAGCAGTTTAATGATTCACGGGGGGCCCCAGCATTTT. This translates into CASSLMIHGGPQHF. The genes are TRBV27 and TRBJ1-5; D possibly corresponds to TRBD1 (5 bases). Between the trimmed V and J ends, which lost 2 bases and 9 bases, there was a span of 14 bases. The germline V gene has CDR1 MNHEY and CDR2 SMNVEV (reference sequence). This CDR3 is built from 14 residues.

The chain links TRBV2 to TRBJ2-1, with 7 positions matching TRBD2. V was pared by 3 bases and J by 3 bases, with 2 bases of the junction left unmatched. In germline, CDR1 is SNHLY, CDR2 FYNNEI. The CDR3 totals 14 residues. CDR3 loop: CASSEGGSYNEQFF. The CDR3 DNA reads as TGTGCCAGCAGTGAGGGGGGGAGCTACAATGAGCAGTTCTTC. The full variable domain, completed using reference TRBV2 and TRBJ2-1, is EPEVTQTPSHQVTQMGQEVILRCVPISNHLYFYWYRQILGQKVEFLVSFYNNEISEKSEIFDDQFSVERPDGSNFTLKIRSTKLEDSAMYFCASSEGGSYNEQFFGPGTRLTVL.

This clone was seen repeatedly, ten times or more. This sequence joins TRBV19 and TRBJ2-7, with D perhaps TRBD1 (5 bases). The CDR3 covers 13 residues. CDR1 LNHDA and CDR2 SQIVND come from the germline V gene (reference sequence). V lost 0 bases and J lost 3, with 6 bases in between. This CDR3 reads CASSIEDSYEQYF. CDR3 sequence (DNA): TGTGCCAGTAGTATAGAAGACAGCTACGAGCAGTACTTC.

The chain has TRBV6-1 and TRBJ2-1; possible D gene TRBD2, 6 bases. V lost 2 bases to trimming and J lost 6 bases, with 11 bases between them. Germline values: CDR1 MNHNS, CDR2 SASEGT. This CDR3 is built from 14 residues. The CDR3 loop is CASSETSLVNEQFF. The CDR3 DNA is TGTGCCAGCAGTGAAACTAGCTTGGTCAATGAGCAGTTCTTC.

This clone has a single count. The genes are TRBV27 and TRBJ2-7, with unresolved D. Trimming shortened V by 0 bases and J by 0 bases, and 12 bases separated the two germline ends. The CDR3 has 16 amino acids. Germline-derived CDR1 and CDR2 are MNHEY and SMNVEV (reference sequence). DNA of the CDR3: TGTGCCAGCAGTTTATCACCAGCGAAACCCTCCTACGAGCAGTACTTC. Protein sequence: CASSLSPAKPSYEQYF.

The rearrangement joins TRBV4-1 to TRBJ2-3, with 12 nucleotides matching TRBD2. The CDR3 is 18 amino acids. V lost 3 bases and J lost 5; bases outside the gene matches: 12. CDR1 and CDR2 (germline): MGHRA, YSYEKL. The CDR3 region has the DNA TGCGCCAGCAGCCAGGGCTCAACTAGCGGGAGGCTTAAAGATACGCAGTATTTT. Its protein product is CASSQGSTSGRLKDTQYF.

This CDR3 reads CASSLEGVGNQPQHF. In DNA, the CDR3 is TGTGCCAGCAGCTTGGAAGGGGTTGGCAATCAGCCCCAGCATTTT. The rearrangement joins TRBV5-6 to TRBJ1-5, with D perhaps matching TRBD1 (5 bases). The CDR3 contains 15 residues. The V and J ends lost 0 bases and 2 bases respectively, with 9 bases between them. The germline CDR1 and CDR2 sequences are SGHDT and YYEEEE.

Comments on this clone: The sample has other DNA sequences that encode this CDR3 too. The rearrangement uses TRBV9 and TRBJ2-1; 11 nucleotides agree with TRBD2. The CDR3 sequence is 15 residues long. Germline V gives CDR1 SGDLS, CDR2 YYNGEE. Trimming at V came to 2 bases and at J to 4 bases, leaving 2 bases not matched to a gene. CDR3 region: CASSVGTSGYNEQFF. The CDR3 nucleotides are TGTGCCAGCAGCGTGGGGACTAGCGGTTACAATGAGCAGTTCTTC. Drawing the rest from reference TRBV9 and TRBJ2-1, the complete variable domain is DSGVTQTPKHLITATGQRVTLRCSPRSGDLSVYWYQQSLDQGLQFLIQYYNGEERAKGNILERFSAQQFPDLHSELNLSSLELGDSALYFCASSVGTSGYNEQFFGPGTRLTVL.

This chain joins TRBV5-1 and TRBJ2-1; possibly TRBD2 for D (5 bases). V shed 3 bases and J shed 5 bases, with 15 bases lying between them. The V gene's germline CDR1 is SGHRS and CDR2 YFSETQ. CDR3 size: 15 residues. The CDR3 region has the DNA TGCGCCAGCAGCTCAGGACTGCCACTTGACAATGAGCAGTTCTTC. It is translated as CASSSGLPLDNEQFF.

In its sample, this clone was seen once. The V and J genes are TRBV7-9 and TRBJ2-2; D call uncertain. This CDR3 is built from 14 residues. Per germline, CDR1 SEHNR and CDR2 FQNEAQ (reference sequence). Trimming pared 3 bases from V and 5 bases from J, leaving 10 bases between. The chain's CDR3 is CASSLAPSTGELFF. In DNA form, the CDR3 reads TGTGCCAGCAGCTTGGCCCCTAGTACCGGGGAGCTGTTTTTT.